The rows below give T cell receptor beta chains drawn from one sample of a study of cytomegalovirus exposure and HLA in healthy donors. Assay: immunoSEQ multiplex PCR; the TCRdb copy retains only in-frame clones and omits some. The sample holds over 100,000 clones, 55% to 75% seen once. Sequences were obtained from PBMCs. These receptors were taken from a woman in her seventies in good health and CMV-seropositive. Each CDR3 is given with its conserved first and last residue. Each record gives: clone size, D gene, V gene, CDR3 length, J gene, CDR3 protein, CDR3 DNA. The D gene is left open where the match is weak. Size is stated for part of the rows, as once, few or many counts, or as a class when the clone is expanded.

abundance: NA; d_gene: NA; v_gene: TRBV27; len: 14; j_gene: TRBJ1-1; CDR3aa: CASSLNLGNTEAFF; CDR3nt: TGTGCCAGCAGTTTGAACCTGGGCAACACTGAAGCTTTCTTT
abundance: NA; d_gene: TRBD1; v_gene: TRBV19; len: 15; j_gene: TRBJ1-2; CDR3aa: CASSGNRGRGYGYTF; CDR3nt: TGTGCCAGTAGTGGAAACAGGGGGCGAGGCTATGGCTACACCTTC
abundance: few; d_gene: TRBD2; v_gene: TRBV7-2; len: 13; j_gene: TRBJ2-7; CDR3aa: CASSYQRGGEQYF; CDR3nt: TGTGCCAGCAGCTACCAGCGGGGGGGCGAGCAGTACTTC
abundance: NA; d_gene: NA; v_gene: TRBV7-2; len: 14; j_gene: TRBJ1-2; CDR3aa: CASSPQGLDYGYTF; CDR3nt: TGCGCCAGCAGCCCCCAGGGACTGGACTATGGCTACACCTTC
abundance: NA; d_gene: NA; v_gene: TRBV11-2; len: 13; j_gene: TRBJ2-7; CDR3aa: CASSSTDNSEQYF; CDR3nt: TGTGCCAGCAGCTCGACGGACAACTCCGAGCAGTACTTC
abundance: once; d_gene: TRBD2; v_gene: TRBV4-2; len: 16; j_gene: TRBJ2-1; CDR3aa: CASSHTAGGLYNEQFF; CDR3nt: TGTGCCAGCAGCCACACAGCGGGGGGGCTCTACAATGAGCAGTTCTTC
abundance: NA; d_gene: NA; v_gene: TRBV30; len: 16; j_gene: TRBJ1-1; CDR3aa: CAWRAPDRRSNTEAFF; CDR3nt: TGTGCCTGGAGAGCCCCCGACAGGCGCTCGAACACTGAAGCTTTCTTT
abundance: NA; d_gene: NA; v_gene: TRBV5-4; len: 15; j_gene: TRBJ2-3; CDR3aa: CASSLMQVGTDTQYF; CDR3nt: TGTGCCAGCAGCTTGATGCAGGTGGGCACAGATACGCAGTATTTT
abundance: NA; d_gene: NA; v_gene: TRBV7-2; len: 14; j_gene: TRBJ1-1; CDR3aa: CASSPTQTGTEAFF; CDR3nt: TGTGCCAGCAGCCCTACCCAGACGGGAACTGAAGCTTTCTTT
abundance: NA; d_gene: TRBD2; v_gene: TRBV4-2; len: 17; j_gene: TRBJ2-1; CDR3aa: CASSHSTTSGVYNEQFF; CDR3nt: TGTGCCAGCAGCCATTCTACGACTAGCGGGGTCTACAATGAGCAGTTCTTC
abundance: NA; d_gene: TRBD1; v_gene: TRBV2; len: 13; j_gene: TRBJ2-1; CDR3aa: CASSGDRLNEQFF; CDR3nt: TGTGCCAGCAGTGGGGACAGACTTAATGAGCAGTTCTTC
abundance: NA; d_gene: NA; v_gene: TRBV7-2; len: 16; j_gene: TRBJ2-3; CDR3aa: CASSLAKQGGTDTQYF; CDR3nt: TGTGCCAGCAGCTTAGCGAAGCAGGGTGGGACAGATACGCAGTATTTT
abundance: NA; d_gene: NA; v_gene: TRBV6-5; len: 11; j_gene: TRBJ1-2; CDR3aa: CASMQGYGYTF; CDR3nt: TGTGCCAGCATGCAGGGATATGGCTACACCTTC
abundance: few; d_gene: TRBD1; v_gene: TRBV5-1; len: 16; j_gene: TRBJ2-2; CDR3aa: CASSQGRTGADGELFF; CDR3nt: TGCGCCAGCAGCCAGGGGAGGACAGGGGCCGACGGGGAGCTGTTTTTT
abundance: NA; d_gene: NA; v_gene: TRBV2; len: 11; j_gene: TRBJ1-5; CDR3aa: CASSVGGGQHF; CDR3nt: TGTGCCAGCAGTGTCGGGGGGGGCCAGCATTTT
abundance: few; d_gene: TRBD1; v_gene: TRBV7-9; len: 12; j_gene: TRBJ2-5; CDR3aa: CASRQDRGTGYF; CDR3nt: TGTGCCAGCAGACAAGACAGGGGTACCGGATACTTC
abundance: NA; d_gene: TRBD2; v_gene: TRBV6-6; len: 16; j_gene: TRBJ2-7; CDR3aa: CASSLGLAEGSYEQYF; CDR3nt: TGTGCCAGCAGTCTCGGACTAGCGGAGGGGTCCTACGAGCAGTACTTC
abundance: once; d_gene: NA; v_gene: TRBV2; len: 13; j_gene: TRBJ1-4; CDR3aa: CASSELGGEKLFF; CDR3nt: TGTGCCAGCAGTGAACTCGGAGGGGAAAAACTGTTTTTT
abundance: NA; d_gene: NA; v_gene: TRBV6-1; len: 15; j_gene: TRBJ1-2; CDR3aa: CASSEERVQGGGYTF; CDR3nt: TGTGCCAGCAGTGAAGAACGGGTACAGGGCGGCGGCTACACCTTC
abundance: once; d_gene: NA; v_gene: TRBV29-1; len: 13; j_gene: TRBJ1-2; CDR3aa: CSAFDQGSYGYTF; CDR3nt: TGCAGCGCATTCGACCAGGGTAGCTATGGCTACACCTTC
abundance: NA; d_gene: TRBD1; v_gene: TRBV7-2; len: 15; j_gene: TRBJ2-7; CDR3aa: CASSSRTGESYEQYF; CDR3nt: TGTGCCAGCAGCTCACGGACAGGTGAGAGCTACGAGCAGTACTTC
abundance: NA; d_gene: TRBD2; v_gene: TRBV11-2; len: 18; j_gene: TRBJ2-1; CDR3aa: CASSLPSGRGFFYNEQFF; CDR3nt: TGTGCCAGCAGCTTACCGAGCGGGCGGGGGTTCTTCTACAATGAGCAGTTCTTC
abundance: NA; d_gene: TRBD1; v_gene: TRBV30; len: 14; j_gene: TRBJ1-4; CDR3aa: CAWSPTGDNEKLFF; CDR3nt: TGTGCCTGGAGTCCGACAGGGGATAATGAAAAACTGTTTTTT
abundance: once; d_gene: NA; v_gene: TRBV30; len: 11; j_gene: TRBJ2-5; CDR3aa: CAGGLQETQYF; CDR3nt: TGTGCGGGGGGGCTTCAAGAGACCCAGTACTTC
abundance: NA; d_gene: NA; v_gene: TRBV6-5; len: 13; j_gene: TRBJ2-7; CDR3aa: CASSLQGLNEQYF; CDR3nt: TGTGCCAGCAGTCTCCAGGGTTTGAACGAGCAGTACTTC
abundance: few; d_gene: TRBD1; v_gene: TRBV10-3; len: 14; j_gene: TRBJ2-7; CDR3aa: CAIKDGQGVYEQYF; CDR3nt: TGTGCCATCAAGGACGGACAGGGGGTTTACGAGCAGTACTTC
abundance: few; d_gene: TRBD1; v_gene: TRBV7-9; len: 17; j_gene: TRBJ2-3; CDR3aa: CASSDGGTGLGTDTQYF; CDR3nt: TGTGCCAGCAGCGATGGAGGGACAGGGCTAGGCACAGATACGCAGTATTTT
abundance: NA; d_gene: NA; v_gene: TRBV9; len: 13; j_gene: TRBJ1-6; CDR3aa: CASSASQGDPLHF; CDR3nt: TGTGCCAGCAGCGCCTCACAGGGAGATCCCCTCCACTTT
abundance: NA; d_gene: NA; v_gene: TRBV6-6; len: 13; j_gene: TRBJ1-2; CDR3aa: CASSVEPLYGYTF; CDR3nt: TGTGCCAGCAGTGTCGAGCCTCTCTATGGCTACACCTTC
abundance: NA; d_gene: TRBD1; v_gene: TRBV5-4; len: 15; j_gene: TRBJ1-2; CDR3aa: CASSPAGDRGHGYTF; CDR3nt: TGTGCCAGCAGCCCGGCCGGGGACAGGGGGCATGGCTACACCTTC
abundance: once; d_gene: NA; v_gene: TRBV7-3; len: 15; j_gene: TRBJ1-1; CDR3aa: CASSPGGGGNTEAFF; CDR3nt: TGTGCCAGCAGCCCAGGAGGGGGGGGGAACACTGAAGCTTTCTTT
abundance: NA; d_gene: TRBD1; v_gene: TRBV18; len: 15; j_gene: TRBJ2-5; CDR3aa: CASSINRGHGETQYF; CDR3nt: TGTGCCAGCTCAATCAACAGGGGGCATGGAGAGACCCAGTACTTC
abundance: NA; d_gene: TRBD2; v_gene: TRBV30; len: 15; j_gene: TRBJ2-2; CDR3aa: CAWSASAGGAGELFF; CDR3nt: TGTGCCTGGAGTGCCTCAGCGGGGGGGGCCGGGGAGCTGTTTTTT
abundance: NA; d_gene: NA; v_gene: TRBV6-5; len: 13; j_gene: TRBJ1-1; CDR3aa: CASSRTRNTEAFF; CDR3nt: TGTGCCAGCAGTCGAACAAGGAACACTGAAGCTTTCTTT
abundance: NA; d_gene: NA; v_gene: TRBV6-5; len: 13; j_gene: TRBJ2-2; CDR3aa: CASSNTGPGELFF; CDR3nt: TGTGCCAGCAGCAACACAGGGCCCGGGGAGCTGTTTTTT
abundance: NA; d_gene: NA; v_gene: TRBV30; len: 16; j_gene: TRBJ1-2; CDR3aa: CAWSVRLRLGDRGYTF; CDR3nt: TGTGCCTGGAGTGTACGATTACGCCTCGGGGATCGTGGCTACACCTTC
abundance: NA; d_gene: TRBD2; v_gene: TRBV7-2; len: 16; j_gene: TRBJ2-1; CDR3aa: CASSDRTSGAYNEQFF; CDR3nt: TGTGCCAGCAGCGATCGGACTAGCGGGGCGTACAATGAGCAGTTCTTC
abundance: NA; d_gene: TRBD2; v_gene: TRBV30; len: 15; j_gene: TRBJ2-2; CDR3aa: CAWSSLAGVGGELFF; CDR3nt: TGTGCCTGGAGTAGCCTAGCGGGGGTAGGCGGGGAGCTGTTTTTT
abundance: NA; d_gene: NA; v_gene: TRBV5-5; len: 12; j_gene: TRBJ2-1; CDR3aa: CASSQRGGEQFF; CDR3nt: TGTGCCAGCAGCCAAAGGGGTGGTGAGCAGTTCTTC
abundance: NA; d_gene: NA; v_gene: TRBV7-6; len: 15; j_gene: TRBJ2-5; CDR3aa: CASSSFETAQETQYF; CDR3nt: TGTGCCAGCAGCTCCTTTGAGACAGCACAAGAGACCCAGTACTTC
abundance: NA; d_gene: NA; v_gene: TRBV30; len: 13; j_gene: TRBJ2-4; CDR3aa: CAWSVQGSDIQYF; CDR3nt: TGTGCCTGGAGTGTACAAGGGAGTGACATTCAGTACTTC
abundance: few; d_gene: NA; v_gene: TRBV18; len: 15; j_gene: TRBJ2-5; CDR3aa: CASSLRLVSQETQYF; CDR3nt: TGTGCCAGCTCACTCCGTTTGGTCAGTCAAGAGACCCAGTACTTC
abundance: NA; d_gene: NA; v_gene: TRBV29-1; len: 13; j_gene: TRBJ1-2; CDR3aa: CSVEERQGDGYTF; CDR3nt: TGCAGCGTTGAAGAAAGGCAGGGTGATGGCTACACCTTC